This T cell receptor (beta chain) was documented in a study of blood T cell repertoires in COVID-19. The overall study: The United States, Italy and Spain supplied acute and convalescent COVID-19 samples. PBMCs, B-cell-depleted T cells, or T cells were the source of the cDNA or gDNA that made up the material.

How the authors handled the data: By means of reference gene primer amplification, nucleated cell counts were estimated. Clones were read by immunoSEQ multiplex PCR, and TCRdb kept only the in-frame ones, dropping some. D and trimming were read from the DNA, whereas the V and J calls and clone size are those reported in that table. The sample records 52,000 or so clones, around 76% being singletons. Trimming pared 2 bases from V and 1 base from J, leaving 15 bases between. Germline CDR1 reads LNHDA; CDR2 reads SQIVND (reference sequence). This CDR3 is 18 amino acids long. This chain uses TRBV19 with TRBJ2-6; D possibly corresponds to TRBD1 (6 bases). This TCR was recovered from a human donor in a cohort sampled during active COVID-19. The sequencing input was peripheral blood. The CDR3 is CASSITTGLFSGANVLTF. In DNA form, the CDR3 reads TGTGCCAGTAGTATAACTACAGGGTTGTTTTCTGGGGCCAACGTCCTGACTTTC.